This TCR beta chain came from a study of Ad26.COV2.S vaccination and SARS-CoV-2 variants. Findings and caveats of the study: Total T cell responses were possibly underestimated by TCR breadth and depth analyses. Reported findings describe substantial breadth in spike-specific CD8+ and CD4+ T cell responses following vaccination. Similar non-spike TCR breadth was observed in recipients of vaccine and of placebo. People given the vaccine had a wider spike-specific TCR breadth than placebo recipients did.

Concerning this clone itself: The target antigen is unknown. Its ends do not fully match the called genes, so a read error is possible.

The assay was immunoSEQ multiplex PCR, and TCRdb's table has in-frame clones only and misses some. The sample has about 350,000 clones; 92% are singletons. CDR1 and CDR2 from the germline V gene are DFQATT and SNEGSKA (reference sequence). There are 12 residues in the CDR3. The sequence derives from a human donor who had recovered from COVID-19. The sample in question was peripheral blood, obtained after recovery from COVID-19. The J gene is TRBJ1-2, the V gene TRBV20-1; D call uncertain. CDR3 loop: CSASSGNSGYTF. CDR3 nucleotide sequence: TGCAGTGCTAGTAGTGGGAACTCTGGCTACACCTTC.